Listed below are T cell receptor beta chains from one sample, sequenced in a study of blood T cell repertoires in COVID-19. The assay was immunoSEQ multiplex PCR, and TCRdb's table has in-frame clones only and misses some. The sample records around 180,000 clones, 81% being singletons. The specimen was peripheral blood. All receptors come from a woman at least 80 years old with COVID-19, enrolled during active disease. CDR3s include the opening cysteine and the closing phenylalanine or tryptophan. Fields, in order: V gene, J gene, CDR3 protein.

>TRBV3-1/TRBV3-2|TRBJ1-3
CASSQQLLSGNTIYF
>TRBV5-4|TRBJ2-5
CASSLVFGGAEETQYF
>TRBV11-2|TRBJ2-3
CASSGLSTDTQYF
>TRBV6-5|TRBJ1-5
CASTDSNFNQPQHF
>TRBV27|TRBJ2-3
CASVPPLVDTSDTWVDTQYF
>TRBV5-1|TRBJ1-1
CASSLAGQGAMAFF
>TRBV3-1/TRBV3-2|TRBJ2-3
CASSSGTSRSSTDTQYF
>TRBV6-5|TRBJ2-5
CASSTAGWETQYF
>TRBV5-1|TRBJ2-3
CASSLALAGGGDTQYF
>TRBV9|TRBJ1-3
CASSPETGGSGNTIYF
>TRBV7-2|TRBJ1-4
CASSLASGSDEKLFF
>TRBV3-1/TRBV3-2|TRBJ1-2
CASGSLTNYGYTF
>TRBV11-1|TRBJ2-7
CASSSRSSYEQYF
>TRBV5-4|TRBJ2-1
CASSPGQDSYNEQFF
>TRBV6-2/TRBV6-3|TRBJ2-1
CASSYLAGGLSEQFF
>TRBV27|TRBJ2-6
CASSSQGAQGANVLTF
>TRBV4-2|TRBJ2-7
CASSQEEEREQYF
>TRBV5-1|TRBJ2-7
CASSSGSSYEQYF
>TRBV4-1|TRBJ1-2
CASSQDSQGRGYTF
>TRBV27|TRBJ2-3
CASSLASGGPYRYF
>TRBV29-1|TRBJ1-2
CSLWEGYGYTF
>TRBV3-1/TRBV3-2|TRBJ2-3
CASSLITGADTQYF
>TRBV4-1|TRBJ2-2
CASSQLAGVDTGELFF